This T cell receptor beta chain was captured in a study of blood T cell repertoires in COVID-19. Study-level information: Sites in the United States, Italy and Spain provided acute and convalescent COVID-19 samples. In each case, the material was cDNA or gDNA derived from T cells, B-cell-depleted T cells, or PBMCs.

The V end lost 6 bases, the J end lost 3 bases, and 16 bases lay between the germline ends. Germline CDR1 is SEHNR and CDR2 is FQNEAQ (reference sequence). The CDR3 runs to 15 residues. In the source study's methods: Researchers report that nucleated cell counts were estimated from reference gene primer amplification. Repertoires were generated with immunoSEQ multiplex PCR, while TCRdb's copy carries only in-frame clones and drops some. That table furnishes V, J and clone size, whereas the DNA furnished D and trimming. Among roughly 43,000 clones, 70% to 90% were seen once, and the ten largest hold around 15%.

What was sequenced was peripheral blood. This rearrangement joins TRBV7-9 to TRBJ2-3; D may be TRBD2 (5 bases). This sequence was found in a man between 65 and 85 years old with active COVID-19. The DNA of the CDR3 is TGTGCCAGCAGTCCCGGGATAACACGGACAGATACGCAGTATTTT. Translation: CASSPGITRTDTQYF.